The clone carrying this T cell receptor (beta chain) has just a few counts. The data stem from a study of identical twins. CDR1 and CDR2 (germline): DFQATT, SNEGSKA (reference sequence). The CDR3 is made up of 13 amino acids. The V end lost 3 bases, the J end lost 4 bases, and 12 bases lay between the germline ends. TCRdb recomputed calls from the 5' RACE reads with MiXCR, one row per CDR3 protein. The sample holds some 460,000 distinct CDR3 sequences; 12% to 15% are singletons and the top ten take around 0.48%. The sample was also reused in another study, on yellow fever vaccine responses in identical twins.

The source is a woman aged 18-35 years in good health. The chain has TRBV20-1 and TRBJ2-5; tentative D call: TRBD2 (5 bases). The sequenced sample was CD4+ T cells sorted from blood. CDR3 DNA: TGCAGTGCTAGGGCCCCGGGAAGAGAGACCCAGTACTTC. As protein: CSARAPGRETQYF.